Listed below are T cell receptor beta chains from one sample, sequenced in a study of T cell repertoires in cytomegalovirus infection. A single record per CDR3 protein comes from TCRdb applying MiXCR to the reads. This sample has hundreds of thousands of distinct CDR3 sequences, with approximately 24% found just once. The sample taken for sequencing was CD8+ T cells from PBMCs. These receptors all stem from a human donor in good health (CMV status not recorded). Some clones in this sample may be carry-over from other donors' samples. Both conserved end residues are part of each CDR3. D genes are given only for firm matches. Part of the rows lack a size; the others show once, few, many or a class for expanded clones.

V gene	D gene	J gene	clone size	CDR3 protein	CDR3 DNA
TRBV12-3/TRBV12-4	TRBD1	TRBJ2-2	-	CASSWTGRNTGELFF	TGTGCCAGCAGCTGGACAGGCCGAAACACCGGGGAGCTGTTTTTT
TRBV27	-	TRBJ2-2	few	CASSLSIATGELFF	TGTGCCAGCAGTTTATCGATCGCCACCGGGGAGCTGTTTTTT
TRBV19	-	TRBJ1-6	-	CASSIEGNSPLHF	TGTGCCAGTAGTATTGAGGGAAATTCACCCCTCCACTTT
TRBV7-8	-	TRBJ2-1	many	CASSLARGGVYNEQFF	TGTGCCAGCAGCTTAGCGAGAGGGGGGGTCTACAATGAGCAGTTCTTC
TRBV20-1	TRBD2	TRBJ2-1	few	CSAQPRGERYNEQFF	TGCAGTGCTCAACCCCGGGGGGAACGATACAATGAGCAGTTCTTC
TRBV2	TRBD1	TRBJ2-2	-	CASSDRGTGVAGELFF	TGTGCCAGCAGTGATCGAGGGACAGGGGTGGCCGGGGAGCTGTTTTTT
TRBV27	-	TRBJ2-3	-	CASKAGRTDTQYF	TGTGCCAGCAAAGCCGGCCGCACAGATACGCAGTATTTT
TRBV2	-	TRBJ2-1	-	CASGPGPPEEQFF	TGTGCCAGCGGGCCGGGACCCCCAGAGGAGCAGTTCTTC
TRBV6-5	-	TRBJ1-1	few	CASSYSKQGNTEAFF	TGTGCCAGCAGTTACTCGAAACAGGGGAACACTGAAGCTTTCTTT
TRBV6-6	TRBD1	TRBJ1-1	-	CASSYLYLGQGDTEAFF	TGTGCCAGCAGTTACCTCTATCTAGGACAGGGGGACACTGAAGCTTTCTTT
TRBV10-3	-	TRBJ2-5	-	CAISESEGGETQYF	TGTGCCATCAGTGAGTCCGAGGGAGGAGAGACCCAGTACTTC
TRBV29-1	-	TRBJ1-1	-	CSVIQRNTEAFF	TGCAGCGTTATTCAGAGAAACACTGAAGCTTTCTTT
TRBV25-1	TRBD1	TRBJ1-1	few	CASSELLGTGPGTEAFF	TGTGCCAGCAGTGAACTTCTTGGGACAGGGCCGGGCACTGAAGCTTTCTTT
TRBV20-1	-	TRBJ2-5	-	CSARSSLWGTEETQYF	TGCAGTGCTAGATCCTCTTTATGGGGAACAGAAGAGACCCAGTACTTC
TRBV19	-	TRBJ2-3	once	CASSTWRALDTDTQYF	TGTGCCAGTAGTACCTGGCGGGCTCTTGACACAGATACGCAGTATTTT
TRBV29-1	TRBD1	TRBJ2-1	-	CSVLGQTHYNEQFF	TGCAGCGTTTTGGGACAGACCCACTACAATGAGCAGTTCTTC
TRBV9	TRBD1	TRBJ1-3	-	CASSAKGTAGNTIYF	TGTGCCAGCAGCGCCAAAGGGACAGCTGGAAACACCATATATTTT
TRBV5-1	-	TRBJ1-1	-	CASSLEEQGGGTEAFF	TGCGCCAGCAGCTTGGAAGAACAGGGAGGGGGCACTGAAGCTTTCTTT
TRBV7-2	TRBD2	TRBJ2-2	-	CASSFPSLAGGRGGELFF	TGTGCCAGCAGCTTTCCCTCACTAGCGGGGGGGCGGGGCGGGGAGCTGTTTTTT
TRBV27	-	TRBJ1-1	-	CASSLQLLNTEAFF	TGTGCCAGCAGCCTACAGCTTTTGAACACTGAAGCTTTCTTT
TRBV24-1	TRBD1	TRBJ2-5	few	CATSETGDWETQYF	TGTGCCACCAGTGAGACAGGGGATTGGGAGACCCAGTACTTC